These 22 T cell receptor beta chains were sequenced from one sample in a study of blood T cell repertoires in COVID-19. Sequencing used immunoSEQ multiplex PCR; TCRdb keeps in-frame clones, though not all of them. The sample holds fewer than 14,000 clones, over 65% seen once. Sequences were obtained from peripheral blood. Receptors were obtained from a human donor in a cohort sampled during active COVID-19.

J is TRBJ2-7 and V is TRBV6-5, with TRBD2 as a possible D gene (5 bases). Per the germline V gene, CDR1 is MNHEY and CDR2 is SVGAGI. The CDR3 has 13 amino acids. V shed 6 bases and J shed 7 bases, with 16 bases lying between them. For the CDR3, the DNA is TGTGCCAGCAGAGCCCGGGGTCCGGGTGAGCAGTACTTC. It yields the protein CASRARGPGEQYF.

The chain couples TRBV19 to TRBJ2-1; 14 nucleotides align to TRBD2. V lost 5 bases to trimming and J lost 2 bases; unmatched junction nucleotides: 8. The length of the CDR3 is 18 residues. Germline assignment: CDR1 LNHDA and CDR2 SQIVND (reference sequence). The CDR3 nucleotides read TGTGCCAGTAGTCACCCGGGACTAGCGGGAGCCCCCTACAATGAGCAGTTCTTC. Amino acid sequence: CASSHPGLAGAPYNEQFF.

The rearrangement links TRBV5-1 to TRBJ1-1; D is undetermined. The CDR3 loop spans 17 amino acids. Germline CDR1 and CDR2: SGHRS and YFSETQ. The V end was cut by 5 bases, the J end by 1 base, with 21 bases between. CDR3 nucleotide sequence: TGCGCCAGCAGAGCACGAACCCCTGCAGGCCAGAACACTGAAGCTTTCTTT. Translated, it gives CASRARTPAGQNTEAFF.

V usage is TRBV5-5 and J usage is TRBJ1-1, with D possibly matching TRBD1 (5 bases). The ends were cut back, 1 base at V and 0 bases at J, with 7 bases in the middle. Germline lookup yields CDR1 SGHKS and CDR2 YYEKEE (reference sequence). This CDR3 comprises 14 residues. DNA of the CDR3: TGTGCCAGCAGCTTGCAGGGTATGAACACTGAAGCTTTCTTT. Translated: CASSLQGMNTEAFF.

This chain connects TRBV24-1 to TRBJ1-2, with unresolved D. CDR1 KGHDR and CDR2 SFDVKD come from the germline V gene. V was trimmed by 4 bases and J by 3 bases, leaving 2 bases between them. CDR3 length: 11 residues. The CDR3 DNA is TGTGCCACCAGTGACGACTATGGCTACACCTTC. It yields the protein CATSDDYGYTF.

CDR3 sequence: CASSLPSGRGETQYF. As DNA, the CDR3 is TGTGCCAGCAGCTTACCTAGCGGGAGGGGAGAGACCCAGTACTTC. The V gene is TRBV7-2, the J gene TRBJ2-5; 12 nucleotides align to TRBD2. The ends lost 2 bases at V and 4 bases at J; junction bases unmatched: 2. The V gene's germline CDR1 is SGHTA and CDR2 FQGNSA. The CDR3 is 15 residues long.

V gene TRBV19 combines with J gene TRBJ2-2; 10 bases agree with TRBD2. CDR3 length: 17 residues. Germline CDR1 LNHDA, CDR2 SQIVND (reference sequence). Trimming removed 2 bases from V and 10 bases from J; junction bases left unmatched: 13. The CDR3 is CASSISASGRWGEELFF. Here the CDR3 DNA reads TGTGCCAGTAGTATATCGGCTAGCGGGAGATGGGGAGAGGAGCTGTTTTTT.

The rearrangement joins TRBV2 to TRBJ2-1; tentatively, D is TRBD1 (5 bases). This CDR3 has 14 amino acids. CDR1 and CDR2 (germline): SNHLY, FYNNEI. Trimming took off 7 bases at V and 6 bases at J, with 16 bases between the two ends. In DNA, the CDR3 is TGTGCCAGCAAGGCAGGTGACAGATTCAATGAGCAGTTCTTC. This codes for CASKAGDRFNEQFF.

The CDR3 loop is CSALTSGSPRVEQFF. CDR3 nucleotides: TGCAGCGCCCTGACTAGCGGGAGCCCCCGGGTCGAGCAGTTCTTC. This rearrangement joins TRBV29-1 to TRBJ2-1; 12 bases agree with TRBD2. The CDR3 has 15 residues. The V gene end was trimmed by 7 bases and the J gene end by 10 bases; junction bases not matched to a gene: 14. Germline CDR1 and CDR2: SQVTM and ANQGSEA.

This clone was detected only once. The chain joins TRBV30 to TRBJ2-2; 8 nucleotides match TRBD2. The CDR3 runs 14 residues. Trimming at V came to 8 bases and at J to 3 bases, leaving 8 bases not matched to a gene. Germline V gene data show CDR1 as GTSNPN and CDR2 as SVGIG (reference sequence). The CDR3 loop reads CAVKRERYTGELFF. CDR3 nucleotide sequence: TGTGCCGTCAAGCGGGAGAGGTACACCGGGGAGCTGTTTTTT.

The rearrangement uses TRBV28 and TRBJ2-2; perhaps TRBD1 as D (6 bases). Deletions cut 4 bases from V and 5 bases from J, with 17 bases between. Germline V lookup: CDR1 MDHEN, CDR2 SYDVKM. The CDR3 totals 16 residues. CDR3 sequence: CASSSPSRGYTGELFF. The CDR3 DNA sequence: TGTGCCAGCAGTTCCCCCTCGAGGGGGTATACCGGGGAGCTGTTTTTT.

The CDR3, as DNA: TGTGCCAGCAGTTTATTTGAGGGGGATAACTATGGCTACACCTTC. This sequence encodes CASSLFEGDNYGYTF. The chain combines TRBV27 with TRBJ1-2, with D possibly TRBD1 on 6 matching bases. Germline V lookup: CDR1 MNHEY, CDR2 SMNVEV (reference sequence). Trimming took 1 base from V and 1 from J, leaving 10 bases between them. The CDR3 consists of 15 residues.

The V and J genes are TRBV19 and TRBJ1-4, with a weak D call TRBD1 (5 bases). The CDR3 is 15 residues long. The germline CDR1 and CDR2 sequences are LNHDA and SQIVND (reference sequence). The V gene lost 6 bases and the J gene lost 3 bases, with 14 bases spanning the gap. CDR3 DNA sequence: TGTGCCAGTAGCCCCGGGGGGGAAGCTAATGAAAAACTGTTTTTT. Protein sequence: CASSPGGEANEKLFF.

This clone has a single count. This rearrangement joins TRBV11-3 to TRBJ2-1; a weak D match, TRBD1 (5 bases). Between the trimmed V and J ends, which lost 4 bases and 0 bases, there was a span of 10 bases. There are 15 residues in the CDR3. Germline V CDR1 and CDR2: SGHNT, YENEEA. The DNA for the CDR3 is TGTGCCAGCAGCTCACAGGTCAGCTCCTACAATGAGCAGTTCTTC. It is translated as CASSSQVSSYNEQFF.

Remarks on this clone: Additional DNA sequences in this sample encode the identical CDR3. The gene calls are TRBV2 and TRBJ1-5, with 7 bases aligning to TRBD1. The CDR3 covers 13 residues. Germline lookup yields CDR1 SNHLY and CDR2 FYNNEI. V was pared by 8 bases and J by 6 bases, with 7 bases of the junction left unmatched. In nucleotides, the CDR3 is TGTGCCAGCGGTATGAACAGGGGTCAGCCCCAGCATTTT. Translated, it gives CASGMNRGQPQHF.

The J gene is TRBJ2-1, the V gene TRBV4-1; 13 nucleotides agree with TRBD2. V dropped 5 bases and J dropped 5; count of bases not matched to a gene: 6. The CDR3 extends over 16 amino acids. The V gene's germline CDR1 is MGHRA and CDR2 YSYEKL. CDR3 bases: TGCGCCAGCAGCAAAGGGACTAGCGGGGTCAACAATGAGCAGTTCTTC. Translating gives CASSKGTSGVNNEQFF.

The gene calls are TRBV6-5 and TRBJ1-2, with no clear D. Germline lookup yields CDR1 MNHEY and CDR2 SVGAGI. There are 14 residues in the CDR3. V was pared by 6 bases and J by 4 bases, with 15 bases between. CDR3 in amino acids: CASSPAVGSYGYTF. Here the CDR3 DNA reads TGTGCCAGCAGCCCAGCGGTGGGTTCCTATGGCTACACCTTC.

As DNA, the CDR3 is TGTGCCAGCAGTTCGACAGGGGTTCAGCCCCAGCATTTT. Protein: CASSSTGVQPQHF. The chain couples TRBV6-5 to TRBJ1-5; 8 bases map to TRBD1. J was trimmed by 6 bases and V by 4 bases; bases with no gene match: 2. Per the germline V gene, CDR1 is MNHEY and CDR2 is SVGAGI. There are 13 residues in the CDR3.

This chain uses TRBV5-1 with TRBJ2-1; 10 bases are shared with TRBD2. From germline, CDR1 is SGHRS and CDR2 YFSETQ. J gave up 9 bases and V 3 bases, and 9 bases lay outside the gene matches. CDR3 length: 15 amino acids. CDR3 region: CASSSSGRAAGEQFF. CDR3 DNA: TGCGCCAGCAGCTCCAGCGGGAGGGCCGCCGGTGAGCAGTTCTTC.

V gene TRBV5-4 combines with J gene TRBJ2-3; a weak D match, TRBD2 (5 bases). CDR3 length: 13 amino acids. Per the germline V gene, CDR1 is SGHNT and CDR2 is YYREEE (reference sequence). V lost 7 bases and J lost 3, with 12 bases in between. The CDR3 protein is CASRGRVTDTQYF. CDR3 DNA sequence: TGTGCCAGCCGCGGGCGCGTGACAGATACGCAGTATTTT.

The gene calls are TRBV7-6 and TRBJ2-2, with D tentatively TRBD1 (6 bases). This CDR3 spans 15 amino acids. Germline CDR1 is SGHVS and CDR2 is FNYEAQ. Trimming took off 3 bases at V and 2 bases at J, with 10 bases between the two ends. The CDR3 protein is CASSFGQINTGELFF. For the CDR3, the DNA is TGTGCCAGCAGCTTTGGACAGATTAACACCGGGGAGCTGTTTTTT. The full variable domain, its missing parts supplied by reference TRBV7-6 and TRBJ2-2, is GAGVSQSPRYKVTKRGQDVALRCDPISGHVSLYWYRQALGQGPEFLTYFNYEAQQDKSGLPNDRFSAERPEGSISTLTIQRTEQRDSAMYRCASSFGQINTGELFFGEGSRLTVL.

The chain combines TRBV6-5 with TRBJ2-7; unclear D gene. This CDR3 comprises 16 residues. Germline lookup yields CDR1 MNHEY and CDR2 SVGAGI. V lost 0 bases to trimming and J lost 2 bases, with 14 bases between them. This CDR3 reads CASSYSFRSQAYEQYF. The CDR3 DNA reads TGTGCCAGCAGTTACTCTTTTAGAAGCCAGGCCTACGAGCAGTACTTC.